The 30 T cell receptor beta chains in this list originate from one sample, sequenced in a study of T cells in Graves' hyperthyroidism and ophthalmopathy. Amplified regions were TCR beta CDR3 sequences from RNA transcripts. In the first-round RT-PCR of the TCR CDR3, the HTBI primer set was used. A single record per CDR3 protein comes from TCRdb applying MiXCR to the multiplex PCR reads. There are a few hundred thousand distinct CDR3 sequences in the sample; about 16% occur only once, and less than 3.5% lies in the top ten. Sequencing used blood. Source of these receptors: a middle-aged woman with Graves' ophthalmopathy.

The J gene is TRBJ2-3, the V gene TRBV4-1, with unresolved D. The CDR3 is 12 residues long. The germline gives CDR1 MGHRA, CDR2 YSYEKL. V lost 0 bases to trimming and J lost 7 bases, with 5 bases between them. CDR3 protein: CASSQEGYTQYF. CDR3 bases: TGCGCCAGCAGCCAAGAAGGATATACGCAGTATTTT.

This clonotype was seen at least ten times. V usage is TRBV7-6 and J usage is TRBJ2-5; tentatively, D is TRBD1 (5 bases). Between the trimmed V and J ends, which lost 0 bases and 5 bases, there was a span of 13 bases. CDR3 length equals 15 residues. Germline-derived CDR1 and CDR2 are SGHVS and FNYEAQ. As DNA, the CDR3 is TGTGCCAGCAGCTTAGCCTCGGGCTCAGGGGAGACCCAGTACTTC. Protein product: CASSLASGSGETQYF.

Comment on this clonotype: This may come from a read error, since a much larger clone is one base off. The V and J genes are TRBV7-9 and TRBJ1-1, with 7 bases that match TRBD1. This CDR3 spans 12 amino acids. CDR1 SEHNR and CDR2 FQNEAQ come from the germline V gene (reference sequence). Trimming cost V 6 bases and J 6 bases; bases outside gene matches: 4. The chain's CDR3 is CASSSQGPEAFF. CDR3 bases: TGTGCCAGCAGTTCACAGGGGCCTGAAGCTTTCTTT. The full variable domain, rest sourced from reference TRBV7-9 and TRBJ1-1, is DTGVSQNPRHKITKRGQNVTFRCDPISEHNRLYWYRQTLGQGPEFLTYFQNEAQLEKSRLLSDRFSAERPKGSFSTLEIQRTEQGDSAMYLCASSSQGPEAFFGQGTRLTVV.

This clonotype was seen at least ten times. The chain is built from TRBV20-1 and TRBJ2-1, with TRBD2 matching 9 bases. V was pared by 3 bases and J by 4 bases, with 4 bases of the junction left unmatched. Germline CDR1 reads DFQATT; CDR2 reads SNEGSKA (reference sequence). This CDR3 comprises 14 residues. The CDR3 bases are TGCAGTGCTAGGATAGCGGGAGTTTACAATGAGCAGTTCTTC. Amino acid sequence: CSARIAGVYNEQFF.

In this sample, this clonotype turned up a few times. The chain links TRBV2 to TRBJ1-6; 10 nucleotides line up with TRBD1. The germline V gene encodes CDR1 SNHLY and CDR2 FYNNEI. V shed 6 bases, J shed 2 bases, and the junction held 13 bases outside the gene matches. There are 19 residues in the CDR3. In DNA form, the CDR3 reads TGTGCCAGCAGGAGGACCGGGACAGGGGTGTTTGCCTATAATTCACCCCTCCACTTT. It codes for CASRRTGTGVFAYNSPLHF.

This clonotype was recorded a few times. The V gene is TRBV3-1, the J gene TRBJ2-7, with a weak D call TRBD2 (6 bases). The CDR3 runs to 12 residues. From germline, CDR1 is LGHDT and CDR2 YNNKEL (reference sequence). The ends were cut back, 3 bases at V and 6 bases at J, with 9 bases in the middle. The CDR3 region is CASSHGDSEQYF. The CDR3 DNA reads TGTGCCAGCAGCCACGGGGACTCCGAGCAGTACTTC.

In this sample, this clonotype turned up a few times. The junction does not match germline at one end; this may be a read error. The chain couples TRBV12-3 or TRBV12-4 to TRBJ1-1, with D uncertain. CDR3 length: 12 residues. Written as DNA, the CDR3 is TGTGCCACCAGTTCCCTGAGGTGGAAGGCTTTCTTT. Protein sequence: CATSSLRWKAFF.

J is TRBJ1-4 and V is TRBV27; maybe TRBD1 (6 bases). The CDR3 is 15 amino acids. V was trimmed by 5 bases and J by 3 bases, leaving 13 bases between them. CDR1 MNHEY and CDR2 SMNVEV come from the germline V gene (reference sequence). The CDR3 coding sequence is TGTGCCAGCAGTGATAAAGGGGGTGCTAATGAAAAACTGTTTTTT. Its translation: CASSDKGGANEKLFF.

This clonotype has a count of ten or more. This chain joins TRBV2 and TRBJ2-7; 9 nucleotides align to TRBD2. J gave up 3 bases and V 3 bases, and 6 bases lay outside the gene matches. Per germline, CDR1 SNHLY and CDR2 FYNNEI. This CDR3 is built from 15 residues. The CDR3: CASSDALAGIYEQYF. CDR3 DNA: TGTGCCAGCAGTGATGCTCTAGCGGGGATCTACGAGCAGTACTTC.

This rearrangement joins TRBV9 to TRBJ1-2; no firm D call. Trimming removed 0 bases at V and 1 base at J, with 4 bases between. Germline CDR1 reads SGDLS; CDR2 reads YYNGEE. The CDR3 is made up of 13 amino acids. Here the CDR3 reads CASSVDSNYGYTF. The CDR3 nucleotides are TGTGCCAGCAGCGTAGACAGTAACTATGGCTACACCTTC.

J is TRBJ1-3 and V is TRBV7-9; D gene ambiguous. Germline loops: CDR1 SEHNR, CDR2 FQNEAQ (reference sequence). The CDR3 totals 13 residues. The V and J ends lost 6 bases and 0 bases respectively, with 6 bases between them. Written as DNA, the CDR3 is TGTGCCAGCAGGGAAGCCTCTGGAAACACCATATATTTT. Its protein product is CASREASGNTIYF.

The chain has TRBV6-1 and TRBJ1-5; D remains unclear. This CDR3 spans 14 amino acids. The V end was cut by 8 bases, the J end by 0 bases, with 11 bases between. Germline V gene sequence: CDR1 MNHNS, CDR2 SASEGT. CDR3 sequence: CASRSGYSNQPQHF. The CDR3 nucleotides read TGTGCCAGCCGGTCCGGCTATAGCAATCAGCCCCAGCATTTT.

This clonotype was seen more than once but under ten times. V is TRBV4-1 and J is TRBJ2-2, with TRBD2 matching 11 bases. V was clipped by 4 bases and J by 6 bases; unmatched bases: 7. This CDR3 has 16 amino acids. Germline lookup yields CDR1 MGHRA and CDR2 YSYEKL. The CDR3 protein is CASSPRLAGSAGELFF. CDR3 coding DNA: TGCGCCAGCAGCCCGAGACTAGCGGGATCGGCCGGGGAGCTGTTTTTT.

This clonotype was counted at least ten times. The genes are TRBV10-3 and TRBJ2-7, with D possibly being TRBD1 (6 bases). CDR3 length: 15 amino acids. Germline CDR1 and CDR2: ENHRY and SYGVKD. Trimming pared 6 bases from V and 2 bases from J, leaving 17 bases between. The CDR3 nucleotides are TGTGCCATCAGGGGGGCCGGGACGTCTACCTACGAGCAGTACTTC. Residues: CAIRGAGTSTYEQYF.

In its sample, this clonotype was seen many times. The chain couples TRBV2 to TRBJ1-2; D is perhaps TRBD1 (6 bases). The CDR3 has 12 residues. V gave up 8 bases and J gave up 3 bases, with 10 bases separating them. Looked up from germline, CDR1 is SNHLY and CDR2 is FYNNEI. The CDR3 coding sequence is TGTGCCAGCTGGTCAGGGGACTATGGCTACACCTTC. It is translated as CASWSGDYGYTF.

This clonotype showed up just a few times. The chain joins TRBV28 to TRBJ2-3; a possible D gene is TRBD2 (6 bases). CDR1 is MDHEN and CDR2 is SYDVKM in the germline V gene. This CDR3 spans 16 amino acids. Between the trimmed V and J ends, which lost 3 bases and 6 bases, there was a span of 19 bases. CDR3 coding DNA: TGTGCCAGCAGTTTCAGTACTATAGCGGTTCAGGATACGCAGTATTTT. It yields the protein CASSFSTIAVQDTQYF.

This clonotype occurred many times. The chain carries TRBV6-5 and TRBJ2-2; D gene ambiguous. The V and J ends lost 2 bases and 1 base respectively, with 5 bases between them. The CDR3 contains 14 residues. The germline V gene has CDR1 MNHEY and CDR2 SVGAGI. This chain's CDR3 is CASSYGVNTGELFF. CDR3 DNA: TGTGCCAGCAGTTACGGCGTGAACACCGGGGAGCTGTTTTTT.

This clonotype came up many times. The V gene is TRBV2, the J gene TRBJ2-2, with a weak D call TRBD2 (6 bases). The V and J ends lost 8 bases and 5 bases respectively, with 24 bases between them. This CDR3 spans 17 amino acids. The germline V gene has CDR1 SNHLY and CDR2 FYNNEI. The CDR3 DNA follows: TGTGCCAGCGGCCCAATCACCGCGGGATCCCTTACCGGGGAGCTGTTTTTT. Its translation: CASGPITAGSLTGELFF.

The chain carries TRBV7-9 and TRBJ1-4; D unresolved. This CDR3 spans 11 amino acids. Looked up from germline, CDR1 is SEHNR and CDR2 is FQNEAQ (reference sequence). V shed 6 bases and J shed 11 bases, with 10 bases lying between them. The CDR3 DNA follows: TGTGCCAGCAGTACATCGGAGAAACTGTTTTTT. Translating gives CASSTSEKLFF.

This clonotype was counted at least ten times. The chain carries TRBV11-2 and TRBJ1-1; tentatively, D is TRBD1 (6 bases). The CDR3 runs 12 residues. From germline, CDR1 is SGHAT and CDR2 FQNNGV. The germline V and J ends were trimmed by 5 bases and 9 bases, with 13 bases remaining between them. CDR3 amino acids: CASSLDRTQAFF. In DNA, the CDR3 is TGTGCCAGCAGCCTCGACAGGACCCAAGCTTTCTTT.

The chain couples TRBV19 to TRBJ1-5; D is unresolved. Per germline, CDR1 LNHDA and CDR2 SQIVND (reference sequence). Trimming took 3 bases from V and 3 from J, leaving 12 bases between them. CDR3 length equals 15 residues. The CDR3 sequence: CASSIFTAANQPQHF. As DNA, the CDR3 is TGTGCCAGTAGTATCTTCACAGCTGCCAATCAGCCCCAGCATTTT.

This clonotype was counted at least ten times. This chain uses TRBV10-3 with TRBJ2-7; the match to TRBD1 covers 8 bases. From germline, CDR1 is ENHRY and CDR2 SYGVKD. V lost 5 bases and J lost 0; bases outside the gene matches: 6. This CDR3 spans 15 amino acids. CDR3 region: CAISPGTGVSYEQYF. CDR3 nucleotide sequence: TGTGCCATCAGTCCCGGGACAGGCGTCTCCTACGAGCAGTACTTC.

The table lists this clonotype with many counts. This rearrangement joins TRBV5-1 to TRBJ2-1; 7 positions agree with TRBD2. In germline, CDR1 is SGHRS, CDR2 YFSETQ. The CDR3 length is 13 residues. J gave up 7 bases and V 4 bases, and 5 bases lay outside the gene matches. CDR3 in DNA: TGCGCCAGCAGCCGGGCGGGGGTGAATGAGCAGTTCTTC. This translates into CASSRAGVNEQFF.

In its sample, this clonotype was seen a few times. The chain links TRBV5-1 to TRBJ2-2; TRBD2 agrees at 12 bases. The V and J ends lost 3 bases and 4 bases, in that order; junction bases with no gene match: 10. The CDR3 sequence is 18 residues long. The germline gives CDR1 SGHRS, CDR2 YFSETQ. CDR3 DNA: TGCGCCAGCAGCTCAGGACTAGCGGGACCCCGGGGCACCGGGGAGCTGTTTTTT. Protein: CASSSGLAGPRGTGELFF.

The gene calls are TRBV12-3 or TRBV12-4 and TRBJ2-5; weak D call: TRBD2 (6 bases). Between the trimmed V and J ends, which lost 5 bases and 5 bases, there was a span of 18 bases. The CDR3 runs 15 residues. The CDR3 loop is CASSPEGGAGETQYF. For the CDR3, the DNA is TGTGCCAGCAGTCCAGAGGGCGGGGCGGGGGAGACCCAGTACTTC.

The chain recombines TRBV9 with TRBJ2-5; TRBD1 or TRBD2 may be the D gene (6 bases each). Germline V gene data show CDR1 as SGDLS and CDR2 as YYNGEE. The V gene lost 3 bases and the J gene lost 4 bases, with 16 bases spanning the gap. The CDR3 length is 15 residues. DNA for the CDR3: TGTGCCAGCAGCGCGAGCCCAGGAGGGGGAGAGACCCAGTACTTC. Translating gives CASSASPGGGETQYF.

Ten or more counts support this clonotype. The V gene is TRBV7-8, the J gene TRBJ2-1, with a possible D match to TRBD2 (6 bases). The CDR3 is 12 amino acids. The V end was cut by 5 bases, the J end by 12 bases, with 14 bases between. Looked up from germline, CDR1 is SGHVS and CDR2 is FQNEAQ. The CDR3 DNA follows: TGTGCCAGCAGCCCCCTTTTGGGGGGGCAGTTCTTC. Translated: CASSPLLGGQFF.

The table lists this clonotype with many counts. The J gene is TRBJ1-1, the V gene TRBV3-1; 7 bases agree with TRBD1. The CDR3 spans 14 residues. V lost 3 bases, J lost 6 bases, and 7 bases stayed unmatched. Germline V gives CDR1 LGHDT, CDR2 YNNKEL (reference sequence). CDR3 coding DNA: TGTGCCAGCAGCCAGCCCGACAGGGTTGCTGAAGCTTTCTTT. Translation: CASSQPDRVAEAFF. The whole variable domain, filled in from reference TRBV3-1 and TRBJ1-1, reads DTAVSQTPKYLVTQMGNDKSIKCEQNLGHDTMYWYKQDSKKFLKIMFSYNNKELIINETVPNRFSPKSPDKAHLNLHINSLELGDSAVYFCASSQPDRVAEAFFGQGTRLTVV.

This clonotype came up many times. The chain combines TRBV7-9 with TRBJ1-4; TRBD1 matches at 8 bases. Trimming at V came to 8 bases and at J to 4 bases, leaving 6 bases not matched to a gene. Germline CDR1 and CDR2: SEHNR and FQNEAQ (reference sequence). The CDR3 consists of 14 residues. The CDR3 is CASQGTGGNEKLFF. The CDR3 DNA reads TGTGCCAGCCAGGGAACAGGGGGTAATGAAAAACTGTTTTTT.

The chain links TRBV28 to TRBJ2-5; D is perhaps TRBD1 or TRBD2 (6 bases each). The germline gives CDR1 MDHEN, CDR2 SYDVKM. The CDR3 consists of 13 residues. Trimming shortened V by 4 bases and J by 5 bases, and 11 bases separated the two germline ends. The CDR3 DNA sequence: TGTGCCAGCAGTTCCGGGGGCTGGGAGACCCAGTACTTC. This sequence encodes CASSSGGWETQYF.